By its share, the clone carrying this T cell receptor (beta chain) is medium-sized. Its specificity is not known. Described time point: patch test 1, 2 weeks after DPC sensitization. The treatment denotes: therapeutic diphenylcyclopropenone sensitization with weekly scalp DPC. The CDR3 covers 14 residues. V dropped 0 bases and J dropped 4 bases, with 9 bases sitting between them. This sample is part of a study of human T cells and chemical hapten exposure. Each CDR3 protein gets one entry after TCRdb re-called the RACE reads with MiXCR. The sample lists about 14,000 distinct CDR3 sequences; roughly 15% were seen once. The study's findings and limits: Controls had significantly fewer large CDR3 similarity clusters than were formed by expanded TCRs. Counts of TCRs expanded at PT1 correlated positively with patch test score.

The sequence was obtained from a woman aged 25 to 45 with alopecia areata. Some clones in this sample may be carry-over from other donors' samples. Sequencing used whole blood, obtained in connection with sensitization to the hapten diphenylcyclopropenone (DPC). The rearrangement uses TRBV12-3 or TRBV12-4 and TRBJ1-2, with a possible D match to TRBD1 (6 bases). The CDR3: CASSLAQGSYGYTF. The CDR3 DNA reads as TGTGCCAGCAGTTTAGCGCAGGGGTCCTATGGCTACACCTTC.